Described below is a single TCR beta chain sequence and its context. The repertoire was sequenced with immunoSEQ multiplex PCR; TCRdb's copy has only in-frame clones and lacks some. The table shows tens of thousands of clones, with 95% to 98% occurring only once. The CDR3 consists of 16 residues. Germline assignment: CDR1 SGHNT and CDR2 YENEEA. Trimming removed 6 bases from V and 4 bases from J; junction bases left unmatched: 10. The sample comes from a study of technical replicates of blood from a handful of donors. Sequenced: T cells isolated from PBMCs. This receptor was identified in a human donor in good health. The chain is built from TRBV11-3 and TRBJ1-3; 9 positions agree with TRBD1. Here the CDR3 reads CASSQTGTGPGNTIYF. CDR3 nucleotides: TGTGCCAGCAGTCAAACCGGGACAGGGCCCGGAAACACCATATATTTT.